This paragraph reports one T cell receptor beta chain. After removal of 6 bases from V and 5 bases from J, the junction contained 7 bases not matched to a gene. CDR3 length equals 14 residues. Germline CDR1 ENHRY, CDR2 SYGVKD. The sample comes from a study of blood T cell repertoires in COVID-19. Turning to the study itself: The United States, Italy and Spain supplied acute and convalescent COVID-19 samples. PBMCs, B-cell-depleted T cells, or T cells were the source of the cDNA or gDNA that made up the material.

Authors' data handling: Estimation of nucleated cell counts was performed using reference gene primer amplification. Clones were read by immunoSEQ multiplex PCR, and TCRdb kept only the in-frame ones, dropping some. V, J and clone size are taken as reported in that table, and D and trimming were inferred from the DNA itself. The sample gives tens of thousands of clones, 70% to 90% of which show up once; 1.4% is in the top ten. The V gene is TRBV10-3, the J gene TRBJ1-1; TRBD1 matches at 9 bases. The sequence derives from a woman aged 55-69 years with acute or convalescent COVID-19. Specimen: peripheral blood. The CDR3 is CAISPTDRGTEAFF. The CDR3 DNA reads TGTGCCATCAGCCCCACTGACAGGGGGACTGAAGCTTTCTTT.